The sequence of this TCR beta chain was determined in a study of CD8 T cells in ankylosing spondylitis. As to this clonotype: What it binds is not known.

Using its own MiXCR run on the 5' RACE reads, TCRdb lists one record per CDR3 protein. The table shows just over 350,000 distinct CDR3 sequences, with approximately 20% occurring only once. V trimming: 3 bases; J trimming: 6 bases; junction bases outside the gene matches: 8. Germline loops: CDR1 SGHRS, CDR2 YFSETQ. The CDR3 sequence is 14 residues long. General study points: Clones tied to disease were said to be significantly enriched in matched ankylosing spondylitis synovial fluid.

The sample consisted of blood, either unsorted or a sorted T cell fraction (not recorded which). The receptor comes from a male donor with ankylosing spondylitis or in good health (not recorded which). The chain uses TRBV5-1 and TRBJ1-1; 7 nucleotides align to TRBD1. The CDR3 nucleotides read TGCGCCAGCAGCTGGGAGACAGGGTCCCCTGAAGCTTTCTTT. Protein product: CASSWETGSPEAFF.